These T cell receptor beta chains were read from a single sample in a study of a mutant IDH1 vaccine in newly diagnosed glioma. The table came from immunoSEQ multiplex PCR; TCRdb's copy has only in-frame clones and leaves some out. This table holds 90,000 to 100,000 clones, 85% to 90% found once. This specimen consisted of PBMCs, obtained from a glioma patient treated with radiotherapy, temozolomide or both. These receptors all stem from a woman between 45 and 60 years old with glioma. CDR3s include the opening cysteine and the closing phenylalanine or tryptophan. The order of the fields is V gene, J gene, CDR3 length, D gene, clone size, CDR3 DNA, CDR3 protein. A D gene is named only where the DNA matches it firmly. Expanded clones get a size class; other rows say once, few or many, or leave the size out.

v_gene: TRBV30; j_gene: TRBJ2-7; len: 13; d_gene: -; abundance: -; CDR3nt: TGTGCCTGGAATACAGGTGTGACCTACGAGCAGTACTTC; CDR3aa: CAWNTGVTYEQYF
v_gene: TRBV6-5; j_gene: TRBJ1-2; len: 14; d_gene: -; abundance: -; CDR3nt: TGTGCCAGCAGTTACTATCAGCAACTAAGAAGCTACACCTTC; CDR3aa: CASSYYQQLRSYTF
v_gene: TRBV28; j_gene: TRBJ1-4; len: 12; d_gene: -; abundance: -; CDR3nt: TGTGCCAGCAGTTTCGGGGATGAAAAACTGTTTTTT; CDR3aa: CASSFGDEKLFF
v_gene: TRBV7-9; j_gene: TRBJ2-3; len: 14; d_gene: TRBD2; abundance: -; CDR3nt: TGTGCCAGCAGCTATAGCGGGAGCACAGATACGCAGTATTTT; CDR3aa: CASSYSGSTDTQYF
v_gene: TRBV5-4; j_gene: TRBJ2-1; len: 15; d_gene: -; abundance: -; CDR3nt: TGTGCCAGCAGTGGCGTGGGGGGCGGCTACAATGAGCAGTTCTTC; CDR3aa: CASSGVGGGYNEQFF
v_gene: TRBV19; j_gene: TRBJ1-1; len: 13; d_gene: -; abundance: -; CDR3nt: TGTGCCAGTTCGACAGTCTTGAACACTGAAGCTTTCTTT; CDR3aa: CASSTVLNTEAFF
v_gene: TRBV7-9; j_gene: TRBJ1-2; len: 14; d_gene: TRBD1; abundance: once; CDR3nt: TGTGCCAGCAGCTCGGACAGGATCCCCTATGGCTACACCTTC; CDR3aa: CASSSDRIPYGYTF
v_gene: TRBV10-1; j_gene: TRBJ1-5; len: 14; d_gene: -; abundance: few; CDR3nt: TGCGCCAGCAGTGAAGGTGGAGCGGGGCAGCCCCAGCATTTT; CDR3aa: CASSEGGAGQPQHF
v_gene: TRBV5-1; j_gene: TRBJ2-7; len: 15; d_gene: -; abundance: -; CDR3nt: TGCGCCAGCAGCCCTGGGCTAGGGGCTGTCTACGAGCAGTACTTC; CDR3aa: CASSPGLGAVYEQYF
v_gene: TRBV28; j_gene: TRBJ1-2; len: 15; d_gene: TRBD1; abundance: -; CDR3nt: TGTGCCAGCAGTTTTAGGAGGGGGCCGTCCTATGGCTACACCTTC; CDR3aa: CASSFRRGPSYGYTF
v_gene: TRBV4-1; j_gene: TRBJ2-7; len: 19; d_gene: TRBD2; abundance: -; CDR3nt: TGCGCCAGCAGCCAAGATCGGGGACTAGCGGGAGAAAGCTCCTACGAGCAGTACTTC; CDR3aa: CASSQDRGLAGESSYEQYF